This T cell receptor beta chain was captured in a study of cytomegalovirus exposure and HLA in healthy donors. Amplification used 60 Vbeta primers and 13 Jbeta primers. Clones were read by immunoSEQ multiplex PCR, and TCRdb kept only the in-frame ones, dropping some. The repertoire has 150,000 to 200,000 clones, 85% of them found once; the top ten carry 2% to 2.5%. Points from the study as a whole: Exclusion as indistinguishable affected some V segments, including TRBV6-2 and TRBV6-3. As a later analysis showed, several of the most significant clusters appeared to be linked to common viral pathogens.

All donors participated as healthy donors of bone marrow. Trimming took off 3 bases at V and 7 bases at J, with 12 bases between the two ends. This CDR3 region has 13 residues. CDR1 is SEHNR and CDR2 is FQNEAQ in the germline V gene (reference sequence). In the case of this clone: Its antigen is not identified.

This TCR was sampled from a woman in her forties or fifties in good health and CMV-seronegative. Source material: PBMCs. The chain recombines TRBV7-9 with TRBJ2-5; weak D call: TRBD1 (6 bases). CDR3: CASSFPGVVTQYF. Written as DNA, the CDR3 is TGTGCCAGCAGCTTCCCAGGGGTGGTGACCCAGTACTTC.